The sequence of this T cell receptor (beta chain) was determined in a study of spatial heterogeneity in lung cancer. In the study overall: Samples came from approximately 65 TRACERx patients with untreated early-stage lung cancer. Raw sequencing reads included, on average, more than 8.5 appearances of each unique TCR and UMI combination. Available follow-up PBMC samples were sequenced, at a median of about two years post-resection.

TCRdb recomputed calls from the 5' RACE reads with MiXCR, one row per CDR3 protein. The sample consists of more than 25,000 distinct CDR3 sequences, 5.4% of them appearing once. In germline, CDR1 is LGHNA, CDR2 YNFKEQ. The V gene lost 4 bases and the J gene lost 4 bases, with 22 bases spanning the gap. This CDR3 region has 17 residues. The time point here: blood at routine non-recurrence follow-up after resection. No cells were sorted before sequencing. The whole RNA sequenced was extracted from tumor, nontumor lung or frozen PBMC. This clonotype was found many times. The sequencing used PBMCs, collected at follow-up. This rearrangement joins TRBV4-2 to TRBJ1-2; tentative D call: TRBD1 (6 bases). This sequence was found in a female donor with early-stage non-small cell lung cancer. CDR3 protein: CASSLRTSQGLIYGYTF. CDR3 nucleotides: TGTGCCAGCAGCCTAAGGACATCCCAGGGGCTTATCTATGGCTACACCTTC.